Listed here are 32 T cell receptor beta chains from one sample, sequenced in a study of shared clonotypes between healthy human individuals. The data were produced by immunoSEQ multiplex PCR, yet TCRdb's version contains in-frame clones alone and is incomplete. Here the sample spans roughly 500,000 clones, roughly 78% being singletons. Sequencing was carried out using PBMCs. These receptors all stem from a woman aged 40 to 55 in good health. Some clones in this sample may be carry-over from other donors' samples.

The rearrangement uses TRBV30 and TRBJ2-1; D is perhaps TRBD2 (6 bases). The CDR3 is 15 residues long. Trimming pared 2 bases from V and 2 bases from J, leaving 13 bases between. CDR1 and CDR2 from the germline V gene are GTSNPN and SVGIG (reference sequence). The CDR3 protein is CAWSSWGGTYNEQFF. Written as DNA, the CDR3 is TGTGCCTGGAGTTCTTGGGGCGGGACCTACAATGAGCAGTTCTTC.

V usage is TRBV1 and J usage is TRBJ2-5; TRBD1, the table's D call, lacks a check against the DNA. With the DNA end fitting TRBJ2-7 better, the J assignment may be wrong. TRBV1 is listed as a pseudogene. The CDR3 has 14 amino acids. The CDR3 sequence is CTSSPRTETYEQYF. The CDR3 region has the DNA TGCACCAGCAGCCCCCGGACAGAGACCTACGAGCAGTACTTC.

This clone was observed a single time. The chain has TRBV10-3 and TRBJ2-2; 11 nucleotides match TRBD2. CDR3 length equals 16 residues. V was pared by 3 bases and J by 5 bases, with 5 bases of the junction left unmatched. Germline lookup yields CDR1 ENHRY and CDR2 SYGVKD. This chain's CDR3 is CAISDPSGRTTGELFF. As DNA, the CDR3 is TGTGCCATCAGTGATCCTAGCGGGAGGACAACCGGGGAGCTGTTTTTT.

The J gene is TRBJ2-1, the V gene TRBV6-6; D gene ambiguous. The CDR3 covers 14 residues. V was trimmed by 2 bases and J by 4 bases, leaving 9 bases between them. The germline gives CDR1 MNHNY, CDR2 SVGAGI (reference sequence). CDR3: CASSYVPLYNEQFF. CDR3 coding DNA: TGTGCCAGCAGTTACGTCCCCTTGTACAATGAGCAGTTCTTC.

With regard to this clone: Additional DNA sequences in this sample encode the identical CDR3. V is TRBV7-2 and J is TRBJ1-1, with a weak D call TRBD1 (6 bases). Trimming cost V 0 bases and J 3 bases, with 11 bases left between them. Germline assignment: CDR1 SGHTA and CDR2 FQGNSA. The CDR3 loop spans 15 amino acids. For the CDR3, the DNA is TGTGCCAGCAGCTTAGCGCGGGCAGGGGACACTGAAGCTTTCTTT. Translated, it gives CASSLARAGDTEAFF.

V is TRBV29-1 and J is TRBJ2-7; D is unresolved. The CDR3 length is 11 residues. Germline lookup yields CDR1 SQVTM and CDR2 ANQGSEA. V was clipped by 5 bases and J by 3 bases, with 8 bases between them. CDR3 sequence reads: CSVFGFYEQYF. The CDR3 nucleotides are TGCAGCGTTTTTGGTTTCTACGAGCAGTACTTC.

Here the CDR3 reads CASNEGQGVEKLFF. The CDR3 nucleotides are TGTGCCAGTAATGAGGGACAGGGTGTTGAAAAACTGTTTTTT. The rearrangement links TRBV19 to TRBJ1-4; 9 nucleotides match TRBD1. Germline-derived CDR1 and CDR2 are LNHDA and SQIVND (reference sequence). Unmatched junction bases numbered 7, after V lost 7 bases and J lost 7 bases. The CDR3 has 14 amino acids.

The rearrangement joins TRBV5-1 to TRBJ2-7; unclear D gene. The CDR3 totals 16 residues. The germline V gene encodes CDR1 SGHRS and CDR2 YFSETQ. The V gene lost 2 bases and the J gene lost 0 bases, with 15 bases spanning the gap. CDR3 amino acids: CASSLGIGGRSYEQYF. CDR3 nucleotides: TGCGCCAGCAGCTTAGGGATCGGTGGACGCTCCTACGAGCAGTACTTC.

J is TRBJ2-5 and V is TRBV11-2; perhaps TRBD1 as D (6 bases). Deletions cut 4 bases from V and 5 bases from J, with 20 bases between. Germline CDR1 is SGHAT and CDR2 is FQNNGV. The CDR3 is 16 amino acids. CDR3 nucleotide sequence: TGTGCCAGCAGCTCTGGACAGTTCGGGTCGTGGGAGACCCAGTACTTC. It yields the protein CASSSGQFGSWETQYF.

Details on this clone: It may be a read error: a sequence one base away is much more abundant. V and J are TRBV6-5 and TRBJ1-2; TRBD1 might be the D (6 bases). The V end was cut by 2 bases, the J end by 2 bases, with 6 bases between. Germline V gene sequence: CDR1 MNHEY, CDR2 SVGAGI. This CDR3 is 13 amino acids long. The DNA for the CDR3 is TGTGCCAGCAGTTACGGGGGCAACTATGGCTACACCTTC. Translating it yields CASSYGGNYGYTF.

This chain links TRBV9 with TRBJ2-7; D gene ambiguous. The CDR3 totals 13 residues. The V end was cut by 0 bases, the J end by 3 bases, with 7 bases between. Germline-derived CDR1 and CDR2 are SGDLS and YYNGEE. CDR3 sequence reads: CASSVGQDYEQYF. The CDR3 DNA is TGTGCCAGCAGCGTAGGGCAAGACTACGAGCAGTACTTC.

Ten or more counts support this clone. This CDR3 is also generated by other DNA sequences in the sample. The chain joins TRBV4-2 to TRBJ2-5, with 7 positions matching TRBD1. Trimming removed 2 bases from V and 5 bases from J; junction bases left unmatched: 8. This CDR3 region has 15 residues. Germline CDR1 and CDR2: LGHNA and YNFKEQ. The CDR3 sequence: CASSQSRQGGETQYF. The CDR3, as DNA: TGTGCCAGCAGCCAATCCCGACAGGGTGGGGAGACCCAGTACTTC.

This clone was seen a handful of times. The chain combines TRBV29-1 with TRBJ2-7; possibly TRBD1 for D (5 bases). Trimming shortened V by 0 bases and J by 7 bases, and 13 bases separated the two germline ends. The CDR3 runs to 13 residues. Germline V gene lookup returns CDR1 SQVTM and CDR2 ANQGSEA. The CDR3 DNA sequence: TGCAGCGTTGAAGACAAGGGGTTGGGGGAGCAGTACTTC. It encodes CSVEDKGLGEQYF.

The gene calls are TRBV7-8 and TRBJ2-5; 10 bases fit TRBD2. The J segment lost 6 bases and the V segment lost 5 bases, leaving 9 bases of the junction unmatched. The germline CDR1 and CDR2 sequences are SGHVS and FQNEAQ. There are 15 residues in the CDR3. The CDR3 region is CASSQVLAGAKTQYF. CDR3 nucleotides: TGTGCCAGCAGCCAAGTTCTAGCGGGAGCAAAGACCCAGTACTTC.

This chain uses TRBV2 with TRBJ2-7, with 10 bases that match TRBD1. J was trimmed by 6 bases and V by 8 bases; bases with no gene match: 10. This CDR3 has 14 residues. From germline, CDR1 is SNHLY and CDR2 FYNNEI. In DNA form, the CDR3 reads TGTGCCAGCGTCACCGGTGGGACAGGGGTCGAGCAGTACTTC. It encodes CASVTGGTGVEQYF.

This clone came up a few times. This chain links TRBV29-1 with TRBJ1-2; 7 bases match TRBD1. The V gene's germline CDR1 is SQVTM and CDR2 ANQGSEA. V was pared by 7 bases and J by 6 bases, with 14 bases of the junction left unmatched. The CDR3 runs to 14 residues. The CDR3 loop is CSAGTAHSWDGYTF. The CDR3 coding sequence is TGCAGCGCTGGGACAGCGCACTCATGGGATGGCTACACCTTC.

This rearrangement joins TRBV14 to TRBJ2-7, with D perhaps TRBD1 or TRBD2 (5 bases each). The V end lost 4 bases, the J end lost 3 bases, and 13 bases lay between the germline ends. CDR3 length: 14 amino acids. Germline values: CDR1 SGHDN, CDR2 FVKESK. CDR3 in amino acids: CASSPRGGRYEQYF. The CDR3 coding sequence is TGTGCCAGCAGCCCACGGGGCGGTCGCTACGAGCAGTACTTC.

The gene calls are TRBV30 and TRBJ2-1, with no clear D. The ends were cut back, 4 bases at V and 4 bases at J, with 11 bases in the middle. The germline CDR1 and CDR2 sequences are GTSNPN and SVGIG (reference sequence). This CDR3 spans 13 amino acids. CDR3 bases: TGTGCCTGGACCAAAGGACGATACAATGAGCAGTTCTTC. Protein product: CAWTKGRYNEQFF.

This clone was found a few times. The chain employs TRBV28 and TRBJ1-1; 8 nucleotides align to TRBD1. CDR1 MDHEN and CDR2 SYDVKM come from the germline V gene. The CDR3 sequence is 16 residues long. V dropped 6 bases and J dropped 0; count of bases not matched to a gene: 9. CDR3 in amino acids: CASRYSGQDLNTEAFF. For the CDR3, the DNA is TGTGCCAGCAGATATTCGGGACAGGACCTGAACACTGAAGCTTTCTTT.

V gene TRBV7-1 combines with J gene TRBJ2-2; D may be TRBD1 (5 bases). TRBV7-1 is an ORF for which the function is uncertain. The CDR3 has 16 residues. Trimming shortened V by 5 bases and J by 2 bases, and 15 bases separated the two germline ends. CDR3 amino acids: CASSPFGAANTGELFF. In DNA form, the CDR3 reads TGTGCCAGCAGCCCCTTTGGGGCAGCTAACACCGGGGAGCTGTTTTTT.

This clone was observed at least ten times. V and J are TRBV19 and TRBJ2-3; 7 nucleotides match TRBD2. CDR1 and CDR2 from the germline V gene are LNHDA and SQIVND (reference sequence). CDR3 length: 14 residues. The V gene end was trimmed by 9 bases and the J gene end by 5 bases; junction bases not matched to a gene: 11. CDR3 amino acids: CASSPAGAVDTQYF. The DNA for the CDR3 is TGTGCCAGCAGTCCGGCGGGAGCTGTAGATACGCAGTATTTT.

The rearrangement links TRBV7-2 to TRBJ1-5, with D perhaps TRBD1 (5 bases). The V end lost 5 bases, the J end lost 1 base, and 15 bases lay between the germline ends. Germline V gene lookup returns CDR1 SGHTA and CDR2 FQGNSA. This CDR3 region has 16 residues. CDR3 amino acids: CASSQLGVGSNQPQHF. In nucleotides, the CDR3 is TGTGCCAGCAGCCAGTTGGGGGTAGGGAGCAATCAGCCCCAGCATTTT.

V gene TRBV7-2 combines with J gene TRBJ2-3, with 8 bases matching TRBD1. J lost 4 bases, V lost 5 bases, and 8 bases had no gene match. The CDR3 is 15 amino acids. Germline CDR1 is SGHTA and CDR2 is FQGNSA. The CDR3 is CASSLATGVSDTQYF. The CDR3 coding sequence is TGTGCCAGCAGCCTGGCGACAGGGGTTTCAGATACGCAGTATTTT.

J is TRBJ2-1 and V is TRBV7-9; 8 nucleotides match TRBD2. Germline V lookup: CDR1 SEHNR, CDR2 FQNEAQ (reference sequence). The CDR3 covers 16 residues. V dropped 1 base and J dropped 8; count of bases not matched to a gene: 10. CDR3 DNA sequence: TGTGCCAGCAGCTTAGGCGGTAGCGGGACAAGGGATGAGCAGTTCTTC. Residues: CASSLGGSGTRDEQFF. The full variable domain, its missing parts supplied by reference TRBV7-9 and TRBJ2-1, is DTGVSQNPRHKITKRGQNVTFRCDPISEHNRLYWYRQTLGQGPEFLTYFQNEAQLEKSRLLSDRFSAERPKGSFSTLEIQRTEQGDSAMYLCASSLGGSGTRDEQFFGPGTRLTVL.

V is TRBV5-4 and J is TRBJ2-3; 9 positions agree with TRBD2. Germline loops: CDR1 SGHNT, CDR2 YYREEE (reference sequence). The CDR3 runs to 15 residues. With 5 bases clipped from V and 2 bases from J, the junction kept 6 bases outside the gene matches. In nucleotides, the CDR3 is TGTGCCAGCAGACCGACTAGCGGCTCCACAGATACGCAGTATTTT. Translating it yields CASRPTSGSTDTQYF.

This clone turned up a few times. The chain carries TRBV6-5 and TRBJ1-1, with D maybe TRBD1 (5 bases). Trimming pared 4 bases from V and 5 bases from J, leaving 14 bases between. CDR3 size: 14 residues. From germline, CDR1 is MNHEY and CDR2 SVGAGI. CDR3 in amino acids: CASSWGGARTEAFF. The CDR3 region has the DNA TGTGCCAGCAGTTGGGGAGGGGCGAGGACTGAAGCTTTCTTT.

This clone showed up many times. The J gene is TRBJ2-7, the V gene TRBV7-9; 11 bases line up with TRBD1. With V trimmed by 5 bases and J by 4 bases, 13 bases remained unmatched. CDR1 and CDR2 (germline): SEHNR, FQNEAQ (reference sequence). The CDR3 runs 17 residues. Here the CDR3 reads CASSPGPGTGGTYEQYF. CDR3 nucleotide sequence: TGTGCCAGCAGCCCCGGCCCCGGGACAGGGGGGACGTACGAGCAGTACTTC.

The V and J genes are TRBV6-1 and TRBJ2-5; 7 nucleotides match TRBD2. With the DNA end fitting TRBJ2-7 better, the J assignment may be wrong. From germline, CDR1 is MNHNS and CDR2 SASEGT. CDR3 size: 12 residues. CDR3 DNA sequence: TGTGCCGTTCGGGACTACCTCTACGAGCAGTACTTC. Translating it yields CAVRDYLYEQYF.

The chain carries TRBV6-6 and TRBJ1-2; D possibly corresponds to TRBD1 (5 bases). There are 13 residues in the CDR3. Trimming took off 6 bases at V and 7 bases at J, with 15 bases between the two ends. Per germline, CDR1 MNHNY and CDR2 SVGAGI (reference sequence). The CDR3 DNA reads as TGTGCCAGCAGCCGGGACCCGGCTGGTGGCTACACCTTC. Translating it yields CASSRDPAGGYTF.

The chain joins TRBV29-1 to TRBJ2-1, with a possible D match to TRBD2 (5 bases). V was trimmed by 8 bases and J by 8 bases, leaving 16 bases between them. This CDR3 has 12 amino acids. Germline CDR1 SQVTM, CDR2 ANQGSEA. In nucleotides, the CDR3 is TGCAGCAAAAGCGGATCGGGCGATGAGCAGTTCTTC. Translated, it gives CSKSGSGDEQFF.

To note about this clone: A much larger clone is a single base away; this may be a read error. The same CDR3 also results from other DNA sequences found in this sample. The chain links TRBV7-2 to TRBJ2-3; TRBD2 aligns across 8 bases. The junction had 2 bases not matched to a gene; V was cut back by 1 base and J by 2 bases. Looked up from germline, CDR1 is SGHTA and CDR2 is FQGNSA. The length of the CDR3 is 15 residues. DNA of the CDR3: TGTGCCAGCAGCTTAGGAGCGGGAGTCACAGATACGCAGTATTTT. Its protein product is CASSLGAGVTDTQYF.

This chain uses TRBV12-5 with TRBJ1-1; D unresolved. The V end lost 6 bases, the J end lost 7 bases, and 15 bases lay between the germline ends. The CDR3 runs to 13 residues. The V gene's germline CDR1 is LGHNT and CDR2 FRNRAP. The CDR3 bases are TGTGCTAGTGGACACGGGGTAACTGGTGAAGCTTTCTTT. This codes for CASGHGVTGEAFF.